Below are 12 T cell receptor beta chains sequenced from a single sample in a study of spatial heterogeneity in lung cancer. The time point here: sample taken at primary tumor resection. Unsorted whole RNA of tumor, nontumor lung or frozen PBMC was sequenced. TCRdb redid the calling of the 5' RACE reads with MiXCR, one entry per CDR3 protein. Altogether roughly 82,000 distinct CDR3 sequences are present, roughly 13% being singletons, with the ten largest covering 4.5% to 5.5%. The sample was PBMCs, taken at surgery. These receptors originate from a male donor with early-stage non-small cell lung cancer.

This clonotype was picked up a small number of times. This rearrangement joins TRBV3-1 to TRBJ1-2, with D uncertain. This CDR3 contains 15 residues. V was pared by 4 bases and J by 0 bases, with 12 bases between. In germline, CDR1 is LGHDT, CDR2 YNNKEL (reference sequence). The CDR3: CASSRLSSANYGYTF. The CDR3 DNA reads TGTGCCAGCAGCCGCCTGTCTTCAGCTAACTATGGCTACACCTTC.

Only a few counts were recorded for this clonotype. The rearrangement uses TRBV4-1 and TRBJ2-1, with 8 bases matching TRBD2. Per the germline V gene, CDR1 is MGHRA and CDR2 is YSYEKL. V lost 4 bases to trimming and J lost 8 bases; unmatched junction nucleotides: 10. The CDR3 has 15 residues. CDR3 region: CASSLANGGAHEQFF. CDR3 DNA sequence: TGCGCCAGCAGCCTAGCAAACGGGGGGGCGCATGAGCAGTTCTTC.

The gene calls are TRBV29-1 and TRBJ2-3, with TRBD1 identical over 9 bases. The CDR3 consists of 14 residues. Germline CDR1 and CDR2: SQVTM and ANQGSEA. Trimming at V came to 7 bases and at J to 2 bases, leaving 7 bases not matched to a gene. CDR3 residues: CSAAGQGNTDTQYF. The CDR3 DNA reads TGCAGCGCCGCTGGACAGGGGAACACAGATACGCAGTATTTT.

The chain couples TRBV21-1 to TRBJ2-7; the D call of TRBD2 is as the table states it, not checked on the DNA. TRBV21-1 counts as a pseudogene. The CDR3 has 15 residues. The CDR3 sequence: CASSKGSGSEYEQYF. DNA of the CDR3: TGTGCCAGCAGCAAAGGTAGCGGGAGTGAGTACGAGCAGTACTTC.

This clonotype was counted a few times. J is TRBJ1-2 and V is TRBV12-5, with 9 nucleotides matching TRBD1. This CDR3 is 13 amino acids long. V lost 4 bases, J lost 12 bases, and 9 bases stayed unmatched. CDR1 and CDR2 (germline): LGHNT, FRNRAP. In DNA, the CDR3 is TGTGCTAGTGGTTCCGGGACAGGGATCGGGAACACCTTC. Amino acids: CASGSGTGIGNTF.

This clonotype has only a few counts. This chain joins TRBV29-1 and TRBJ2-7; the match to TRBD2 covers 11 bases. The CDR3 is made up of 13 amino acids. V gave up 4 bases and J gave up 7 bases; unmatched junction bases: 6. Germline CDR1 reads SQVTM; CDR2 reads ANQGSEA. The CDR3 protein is CSVGLAGPEEQYF. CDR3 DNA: TGCAGCGTTGGACTAGCGGGGCCCGAGGAGCAGTACTTC.

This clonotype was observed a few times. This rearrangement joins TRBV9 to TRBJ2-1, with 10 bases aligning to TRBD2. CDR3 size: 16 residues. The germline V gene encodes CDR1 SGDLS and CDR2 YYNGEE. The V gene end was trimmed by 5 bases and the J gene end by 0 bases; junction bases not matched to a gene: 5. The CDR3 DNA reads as TGTGCCAGCAGGCCGCTAGCGGGAGCCTCCTACAATGAGCAGTTCTTC. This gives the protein CASRPLAGASYNEQFF.

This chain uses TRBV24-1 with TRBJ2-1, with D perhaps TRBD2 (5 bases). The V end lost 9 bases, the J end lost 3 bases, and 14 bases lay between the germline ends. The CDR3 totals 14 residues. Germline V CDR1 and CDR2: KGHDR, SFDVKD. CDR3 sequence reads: CATGREGLYNEQFF. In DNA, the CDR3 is TGTGCCACCGGGAGAGAGGGCCTCTACAATGAGCAGTTCTTC.

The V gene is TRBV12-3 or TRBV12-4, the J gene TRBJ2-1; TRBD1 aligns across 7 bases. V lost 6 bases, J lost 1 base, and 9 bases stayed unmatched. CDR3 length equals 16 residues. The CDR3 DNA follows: TGTGCCAGCAGCCCAGACACAGGGGCTTCCTACAATGAGCAGTTCTTC. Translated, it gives CASSPDTGASYNEQFF.

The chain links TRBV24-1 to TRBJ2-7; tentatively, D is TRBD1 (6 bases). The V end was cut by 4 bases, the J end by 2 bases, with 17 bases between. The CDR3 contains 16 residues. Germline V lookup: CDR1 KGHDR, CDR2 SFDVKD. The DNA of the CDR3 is TGTGCCACCAGTGACTATTACAAGACAGGTACCTACGAGCAGTACTTC. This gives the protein CATSDYYKTGTYEQYF.

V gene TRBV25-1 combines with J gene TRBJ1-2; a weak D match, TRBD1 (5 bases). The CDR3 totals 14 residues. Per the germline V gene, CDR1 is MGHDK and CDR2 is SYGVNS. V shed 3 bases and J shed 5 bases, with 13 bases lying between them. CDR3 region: CASSDLVGDYGYTF. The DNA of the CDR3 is TGTGCCAGCAGTGACTTAGTGGGGGATTATGGCTACACCTTC.

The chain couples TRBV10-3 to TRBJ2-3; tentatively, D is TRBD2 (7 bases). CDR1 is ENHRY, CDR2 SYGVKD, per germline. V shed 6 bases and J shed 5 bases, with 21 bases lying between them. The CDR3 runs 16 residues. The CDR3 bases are TGTGCCATCAGCGGCGGGGGCCCTTTAGGAGGAGATACGCAGTATTTT. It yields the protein CAISGGGPLGGDTQYF.